The source of this T cell receptor beta chain is a study of metastatic and nonmetastatic thyroid tumors (TCRdb year 2020). Notes on the research overall: For patients with malignant and with benign thyroid disease, the researchers compared repertoires between peripheral blood samples and tumor or nodule tissue samples. Broad study findings and their caveats: TCR beta diversity was reported as significantly higher in malignant tumors than in benign nodules, in both blood and tumor samples.

Library preparation was by PCR. TCRdb shows the sequencer as Illumina HiSeq 4000. High-throughput sequencing was used to profile the TCR beta-chain CDR3 region of each patient. The study's processing was this. A classifier to discriminate distant-metastatic papillary thyroid cancer patients was built from CDR3 differences across clinicopathological groups. The Shannon index was used to assess repertoire diversity, and the Morisita-Horn index was used to assess tumor-blood repertoire similarity. Using fastp at Q25 and MiXCR, TCRdb reprocessed the public reads and kept productive beta chains. The V and J calls and clone size are TCRdb's, not the authors'. Counted in this sample were almost 35,000 clones; about a sixth of them appeared once. The top ten clones comprise 3% to 4% of the sample. This clone was counted ten times or more. Its antigen target is currently unknown. Base qualities are not provided; no much larger clone lies one nucleotide away.

The CDR3, from cysteine to phenylalanine, totals 15 residues. Of all the DNA, just the CDR3 is kept, 45 bases in frame from base 1. V and J are truncated by 6 bases and 2 bases respectively, leaving an intervening sequence of 17 bases. As encoded in the germline V gene (reference sequence), CDR1 is LNHDA while CDR2 is SQIVND. None of the patients had been given any treatment before thyroid surgery. Using T-cell receptor beta sequencing, the study looked back at clinical samples from patients collected from the early 2010s to the late 2010s. The chain is encoded by TRBV19 joined to TRBJ2-7; the D gene is tentatively TRBD1 or TRBD2, each matching 5 bases. The sample taken for sequencing was blood. The source is a female donor with papillary thyroid cancer or a benign thyroid nodule (not recorded which). Some clones in this sample may be carry-over from other donors' samples. This receptor has the CDR3 CASSRKWDRAYEQYF. The DNA sequence follows: TGTGCCAGTAGCCGCAAGTGGGACCGGGCCTACGAGCAGTACTTC.